This T cell receptor beta chain was identified during a study of identifying expanded T cells in peripheral blood. The table came from immunoSEQ multiplex PCR; TCRdb's copy has only in-frame clones and leaves some out. This sample has around 81,000 clones; roughly 84% occur once, and the top ten carry 3.5% to 5.5%. Germline V lookup: CDR1 GTSNPN, CDR2 SVGIG (reference sequence). The CDR3 spans 14 residues. V lost 2 bases to trimming and J lost 0 bases, with 8 bases between them. A remark on this clone: The sample contains more than one DNA sequence encoding this CDR3.

Sequencing input: blood. The J gene is TRBJ1-3, the V gene TRBV30; D not resolved. This TCR was sampled from a person aged 18-70 years in good health. The CDR3 protein is CAWSLERSGNTIYF. Written as DNA, the CDR3 is TGTGCCTGGAGTCTGGAACGCTCTGGAAACACCATATATTTT.